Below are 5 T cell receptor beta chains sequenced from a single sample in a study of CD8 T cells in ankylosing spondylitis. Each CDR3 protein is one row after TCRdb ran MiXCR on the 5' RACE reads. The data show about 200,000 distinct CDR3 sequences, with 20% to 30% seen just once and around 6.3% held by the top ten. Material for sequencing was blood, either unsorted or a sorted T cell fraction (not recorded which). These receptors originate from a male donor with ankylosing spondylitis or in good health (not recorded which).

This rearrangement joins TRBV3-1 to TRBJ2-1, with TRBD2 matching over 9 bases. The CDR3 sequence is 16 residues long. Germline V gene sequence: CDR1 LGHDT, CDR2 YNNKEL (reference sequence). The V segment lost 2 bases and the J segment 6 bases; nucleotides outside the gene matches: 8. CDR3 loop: CASSQQPTSGPNEQFF. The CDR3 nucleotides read TGTGCCAGCAGCCAACAACCGACTAGCGGCCCCAATGAGCAGTTCTTC.

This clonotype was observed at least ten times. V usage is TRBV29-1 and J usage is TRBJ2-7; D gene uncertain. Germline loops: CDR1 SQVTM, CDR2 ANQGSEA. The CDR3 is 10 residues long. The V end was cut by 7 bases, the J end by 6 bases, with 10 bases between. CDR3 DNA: TGCAGCGCCATAGTCGTCGAGCAGTACTTC. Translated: CSAIVVEQYF.

CDR3 protein: CASSLVEGSSYNEQFF. CDR3 sequence (DNA): TGTGCCAGCAGCTTAGTAGAAGGGAGCTCCTACAATGAGCAGTTCTTC. J is TRBJ2-1 and V is TRBV7-2; a weak D match, TRBD2 (5 bases). The ends were cut back, 1 base at V and 0 bases at J, with 10 bases in the middle. The CDR3 runs to 16 residues. Germline V CDR1 and CDR2: SGHTA, FQGNSA. The full variable domain, completed using reference TRBV7-2 and TRBJ2-1, is GAGVSQSPSNKVTEKGKDVELRCDPISGHTALYWYRQSLGQGLEFLIYFQGNSAPDKSGLPSDRFSAERTGGSVSTLTIQRTQQEDSAVYLCASSLVEGSSYNEQFFGPGTRLTVL.

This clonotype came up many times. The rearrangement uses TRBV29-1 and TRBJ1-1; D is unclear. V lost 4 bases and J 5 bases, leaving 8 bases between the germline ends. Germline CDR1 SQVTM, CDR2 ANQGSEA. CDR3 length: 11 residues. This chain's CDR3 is CSVADGTEAFF. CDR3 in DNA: TGCAGCGTTGCTGATGGGACTGAAGCTTTCTTT.

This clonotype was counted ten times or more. This CDR3 is CSARYPSGRANTGELFF. The CDR3 DNA reads as TGCAGTGCTAGATATCCTAGCGGGAGGGCCAACACCGGGGAGCTGTTTTTT. The gene calls are TRBV20-1 and TRBJ2-2, with TRBD2 matching over 12 bases. The CDR3 length is 17 residues. J lost 2 bases, V lost 2 bases, and 6 bases had no gene match. CDR1 is DFQATT and CDR2 is SNEGSKA in the germline V gene (reference sequence).